One sample yielded the 21 T cell receptor beta chains listed below, sequenced in a study of shared clonotypes between healthy human individuals. Clones were read by immunoSEQ multiplex PCR, and TCRdb kept only the in-frame ones, dropping some. Found here are about half a million clones, roughly 78% of them singletons; the top ten hold approximately 13%. Sequencing was performed on PBMCs. These receptors all come from a woman in her thirties or forties in good health. Some clones in this sample may be carry-over from other donors' samples.

The chain is built from TRBV7-2 and TRBJ2-3; D assignment may be TRBD1 or TRBD2 (7 bases each). Trimming pared 5 bases from V and 5 bases from J, leaving 14 bases between. Germline values: CDR1 SGHTA, CDR2 FQGNSA. The CDR3 spans 14 residues. The CDR3 DNA reads TGTGCCAGCAGCCAGGGGGGGGCGCAAGATACGCAGTATTTT. It encodes CASSQGGAQDTQYF.

The chain joins TRBV6-4 to TRBJ2-7; a possible D gene is TRBD2 (6 bases). This CDR3 contains 16 residues. Trimming took 2 bases from V and 3 from J, leaving 17 bases between them. Per germline, CDR1 MRHNA and CDR2 SNTAGT. The CDR3 coding sequence is TGTGCCAGCAGTGACCATATAGCGGTCCTCTTCTACGAGCAGTACTTC. It yields the protein CASSDHIAVLFYEQYF.

The genes are TRBV18 and TRBJ2-7; TRBD2 aligns across 9 bases. J gave up 5 bases and V 4 bases, and 3 bases lay outside the gene matches. CDR1 is KGHSH and CDR2 is LQKENI in the germline V gene. CDR3 length: 13 residues. CDR3 sequence (DNA): TGTGCCAGCTCACTGACTAGCGGCGACGAGCAGTACTTC. It codes for CASSLTSGDEQYF.

J is TRBJ2-5 and V is TRBV30; 8 bases align to TRBD1. With V trimmed by 3 bases and J by 4 bases, 4 bases remained unmatched. Per germline, CDR1 GTSNPN and CDR2 SVGIG (reference sequence). There are 13 residues in the CDR3. CDR3: CAWRTRGRETQYF. The CDR3 bases are TGTGCCTGGAGAACCAGGGGGCGAGAGACCCAGTACTTC.

The chain is built from TRBV5-1 and TRBJ2-5; 7 bases are shared with TRBD1. This CDR3 is built from 14 residues. The V gene end was trimmed by 4 bases and the J gene end by 5 bases; junction bases not matched to a gene: 8. Germline lookup yields CDR1 SGHRS and CDR2 YFSETQ. The CDR3 coding sequence is TGCGCCAGCAGCCTCCAACAGGGGCAGGAGACCCAGTACTTC. This codes for CASSLQQGQETQYF.

The chain employs TRBV6-4 and TRBJ1-1, with 9 bases aligning to TRBD1. V was pared by 2 bases and J by 3 bases, with 19 bases of the junction left unmatched. Germline loops: CDR1 MRHNA, CDR2 SNTAGT. This CDR3 contains 20 residues. The chain's CDR3 is CASSDPPIRTGAGVDTEAFF. The CDR3 nucleotides read TGTGCCAGCAGTGACCCCCCCATACGGACAGGGGCTGGGGTGGACACTGAAGCTTTCTTT.

The chain combines TRBV21-1 with TRBJ2-3; the D segment call TRBD2 is taken from the table without a DNA check. TRBV21-1 is flagged as a pseudogene. This CDR3 spans 12 amino acids. The CDR3 DNA is TGTGCCAGCAAGCCGGTCACAGATACGCAGTATTTT. It yields the protein CASKPVTDTQYF.

This chain connects TRBV28 to TRBJ1-6; 7 bases fit TRBD1. The CDR3 is 17 amino acids. V shed 6 bases, J shed 2 bases, and the junction held 10 bases outside the gene matches. The V gene's germline CDR1 is MDHEN and CDR2 SYDVKM. CDR3 sequence: CASSPRGEATYNSPLHF. DNA for the CDR3: TGTGCCAGCAGCCCCAGGGGGGAGGCGACCTATAATTCACCCCTCCACTTT.

The gene calls are TRBV6-5 and TRBJ2-2; 8 nucleotides match TRBD2. The germline gives CDR1 MNHEY, CDR2 SVGAGI. The CDR3 length is 14 residues. V trimming: 5 bases; J trimming: 6 bases; junction bases outside the gene matches: 5. CDR3: CASSKRAGAGELFF. The DNA of the CDR3 is TGTGCCAGCAGTAAGCGAGCGGGAGCCGGGGAGCTGTTTTTT.

The gene calls are TRBV7-3 and TRBJ2-7; D is ambiguous. V lost 2 bases to trimming and J lost 7 bases, with 15 bases between them. The V gene's germline CDR1 is SGHTA and CDR2 FQGTGA. CDR3 length: 14 residues. The CDR3 coding sequence is TGTGCCAGCAGCTTACGGTCCGCGGCGGAGGAGCAGTACTTC. It specifies CASSLRSAAEEQYF.

The sample holds many counts of this clone. The chain uses TRBV15 and TRBJ2-7; D not certain. In germline, CDR1 is LNHNV, CDR2 YYDKDF (reference sequence). Between the trimmed V and J ends, which lost 0 bases and 5 bases, there was a span of 8 bases. CDR3 length: 13 residues. CDR3 protein: CATSRDNADEQYF. The CDR3 nucleotides are TGTGCCACCAGCAGAGACAACGCCGACGAGCAGTACTTC.

This clone was seen a single time. The V and J genes are TRBV6-5 and TRBJ2-5; 8 nucleotides line up with TRBD2. The J call could be wrong; TRBJ2-7 is a better fit for the DNA end. Germline CDR1 MNHEY, CDR2 SVGAGI. The length of the CDR3 is 14 residues. The CDR3 reads CASSYLREGYEQYF. The DNA for the CDR3 is TGTGCCAGCAGTTATTTACGGGAGGGCTACGAGCAGTACTTC.

This clone came up a few times. The chain recombines TRBV20-1 with TRBJ1-1; tentative D call: TRBD1 (5 bases). The CDR3 is 11 amino acids. The germline gives CDR1 DFQATT, CDR2 SNEGSKA (reference sequence). The CDR3 reads CRGGDNTEAFF. The DNA for the CDR3 is TGCAGGGGAGGGGACAACACTGAAGCTTTCTTT.

Concerning this clone itself: In the same sample, other DNA sequences code for this CDR3. The V call is TRBV5-1, the J call TRBJ2-3, with D possibly matching TRBD2 (5 bases). CDR1 is SGHRS and CDR2 is YFSETQ in the germline V gene. This CDR3 region has 14 residues. The V and J ends lost 0 bases and 3 bases respectively, with 8 bases between them. CDR3 residues: CASSLGLATDTQYF. The DNA of the CDR3 is TGCGCCAGCAGCTTGGGGCTAGCAACAGATACGCAGTATTTT.

The rearrangement links TRBV7-2 to TRBJ1-1; TRBD1 agrees at 7 bases. The CDR3 covers 16 residues. Trimming took 4 bases from V and 1 from J; bases not matched to a gene: 9. Germline CDR1 SGHTA, CDR2 FQGNSA. For the CDR3, the DNA is TGTGCCAGCAGCTCGTCAGGGGGACACGCGAACACTGAAGCTTTCTTT. Protein: CASSSSGGHANTEAFF.

The chain is built from TRBV7-9 and TRBJ2-7; D gene ambiguous. V was clipped by 5 bases and J by 4 bases, with 12 bases between them. The CDR3 has 13 amino acids. From germline, CDR1 is SEHNR and CDR2 FQNEAQ (reference sequence). The DNA for the CDR3 is TGTGCCAGCAGCCCGGCGGACGGGTACGAGCAGTACTTC. Its protein product is CASSPADGYEQYF.

A note on this clone: Other DNA sequences in this specimen translate into the identical CDR3. The chain joins TRBV6-6 to TRBJ2-3; tentatively, D is TRBD1 or TRBD2 (5 bases each). This CDR3 comprises 15 residues. Trimming left V 0 bases short and J 1 base short, with 8 bases between. Germline assignment: CDR1 MNHNY and CDR2 SVGAGI (reference sequence). Here the CDR3 reads CASSYSGGGTDTQYF. The CDR3 coding sequence is TGTGCCAGCAGTTACTCTGGGGGAGGCACAGATACGCAGTATTTT.

This sequence joins TRBV7-2 and TRBJ2-7, with 8 bases fitting TRBD2. CDR1 SGHTA and CDR2 FQGNSA come from the germline V gene. There are 15 residues in the CDR3. V gave up 5 bases and J gave up 4 bases; unmatched junction bases: 10. CDR3 region: CASSIRTSRLYEQYF. The CDR3 DNA follows: TGTGCCAGCAGCATAAGGACTAGCAGACTATACGAGCAGTACTTC.

CDR3 in amino acids: CASTRDLYEQYF. Here the CDR3 DNA reads TGTGCCAGCACCCGGGACCTTTACGAGCAGTACTTC. The V and J genes are TRBV28 and TRBJ2-7; D may be TRBD1 or TRBD2 (5 bases each). This CDR3 comprises 12 residues. Germline lookup yields CDR1 MDHEN and CDR2 SYDVKM. The V and J ends lost 7 bases and 4 bases respectively, with 11 bases between them.

The genes are TRBV7-2 and TRBJ1-1; D may be TRBD1 (5 bases). This CDR3 comprises 15 residues. Germline CDR1 is SGHTA and CDR2 is FQGNSA. V was trimmed by 6 bases and J by 1 base, leaving 15 bases between them. CDR3 loop: CASSFLGGRNTEAFF. CDR3 DNA: TGTGCCAGCAGTTTCCTGGGGGGGAGGAACACTGAAGCTTTCTTT. The complete variable domain, with remaining parts taken from reference TRBV7-2 and TRBJ1-1, reads GAGVSQSPSNKVTEKGKDVELRCDPISGHTALYWYRQSLGQGLEFLIYFQGNSAPDKSGLPSDRFSAERTGGSVSTLTIQRTQQEDSAVYLCASSFLGGRNTEAFFGQGTRLTVV.

This clone was picked up a small number of times. The V call is TRBV4-1, the J call TRBJ1-2, with D maybe TRBD1 (5 bases). Germline V gives CDR1 MGHRA, CDR2 YSYEKL. Between the trimmed V and J ends, which lost 3 bases and 4 bases, there was a span of 15 bases. The CDR3 consists of 15 residues. The CDR3 here is CASSQGSGRSYGYTF. In DNA, the CDR3 is TGCGCCAGCAGCCAGGGATCGGGACGGAGCTATGGCTACACCTTC.